The 18 T cell receptor beta chains in this list originate from one sample, sequenced in a study of CD8+ T cells in alopecia areata. cDNA reverse transcribed from extracted RNA served as the sequencing template. Here immunoSEQ multiplex PCR was the method, and the copy in TCRdb shows in-frame clones only, minus some. The sample has 270,000 or so clones; roughly 64% are singletons. Indicated treatment: oral pan-JAK inhibitor, 5-10 mg twice daily. Sequencing used CD4+ T cells sorted from blood, obtained at week 24, from a patient treated with tofacitinib. The origin of the receptors is a human donor with alopecia areata.

The chain carries TRBV5-6 and TRBJ1-5; no clear D. Looked up from germline, CDR1 is SGHDT and CDR2 is YYEEEE. The CDR3 is 13 residues long. The ends were cut back, 4 bases at V and 2 bases at J, with 7 bases in the middle. The CDR3 region has the DNA TGTGCCAGCAGCCGGAGTGGCAATCAGCCCCAGCATTTT. Its translation: CASSRSGNQPQHF.

This clone was detected only a few times. The chain uses TRBV29-1 and TRBJ2-3, with unresolved D. The CDR3 totals 14 residues. Trimming removed 1 base at V and 4 bases at J, with 12 bases between. The V gene's germline CDR1 is SQVTM and CDR2 ANQGSEA. CDR3 loop: CSVEGFLPSDTQYF. Here the CDR3 DNA reads TGCAGCGTTGAAGGTTTCCTACCTTCAGATACGCAGTATTTT.

The chain recombines TRBV6-5 with TRBJ1-1; D is uncertain. CDR3 size: 14 residues. Trimming pared 5 bases from V and 6 bases from J, leaving 16 bases between. Germline lookup yields CDR1 MNHEY and CDR2 SVGAGI. CDR3 coding DNA: TGTGCCAGCAGTCTACAGTCCCAGGCGGCTGAAGCTTTCTTT. It codes for CASSLQSQAAEAFF.

Regarding this clone: At one of its ends the junction is not consistent with the germline gene, which may arise from a read error. The chain carries TRBV11-2 and TRBJ2-5; the D is unclear. The germline gives CDR1 SGHAT, CDR2 FQNNGV. The CDR3 length is 10 residues. The CDR3 DNA sequence: TGTGCCAGCAGCCTAGAGACCCAGTACTTC. Encoded protein: CASSLETQYF.

This clone was seen just once. V and J are TRBV28 and TRBJ2-7; D is unresolved. V was trimmed by 3 bases and J by 2 bases, leaving 5 bases between them. Germline V gene data show CDR1 as MDHEN and CDR2 as SYDVKM. The CDR3 consists of 12 residues. As DNA, the CDR3 is TGTGCCAGCAGTTTGGATGCCTACGAGCAGTACTTC. Translation: CASSLDAYEQYF.

The chain joins TRBV10-3 to TRBJ2-1; D unresolved. With 0 bases removed from V and 12 bases from J, the gap between germline ends came to 12 bases. This CDR3 has 13 amino acids. In germline, CDR1 is ENHRY, CDR2 SYGVKD. This CDR3 reads CAISESTEKAQFF. The CDR3 DNA reads as TGTGCCATCAGTGAGTCGACCGAAAAAGCGCAGTTCTTC.

The chain couples TRBV29-1 to TRBJ1-1; TRBD1 matches 8 bases. CDR1 SQVTM and CDR2 ANQGSEA come from the germline V gene. CDR3 length: 14 residues. V lost 4 bases, J lost 11 bases, and 15 bases stayed unmatched. Here the CDR3 DNA reads TGCAGCGTTGTCCCGCTGACAGGGGCCGCCGGGGCTTTCTTT. It translates to CSVVPLTGAAGAFF. Filled out from reference TRBV29-1 and TRBJ1-1, the complete variable domain reads SAVISQKPSRDICQRGTSLTIQCQVDSQVTMMFWYRQQPGQSLTLIATANQGSEATYESGFVIDKFPISRPNLTFSTLTVSNMSPEDSSIYLCSVVPLTGAAGAFFGQGTRLTVV.

The chain has TRBV30 and TRBJ2-4, with unresolved D. V was shortened by 1 base and J by 0 bases, with 19 bases between the two germline ends. This CDR3 has 18 amino acids. Germline CDR1 is GTSNPN and CDR2 is SVGIG (reference sequence). CDR3 sequence reads: CAWSGRIGSFLAKNIQYF. The CDR3 DNA reads as TGTGCCTGGAGTGGTCGTATCGGGTCCTTCCTAGCCAAAAACATTCAGTACTTC.

This clone was counted only a few times. The chain carries TRBV19 and TRBJ2-1; possibly TRBD1 for D (6 bases). The CDR3 spans 14 residues. Trimming stripped 5 bases from V and 6 bases from J, with 14 bases between. Germline CDR1 LNHDA, CDR2 SQIVND (reference sequence). The CDR3 reads CASSVAGTSNEQFF. CDR3 in DNA: TGTGCCAGTAGTGTGGCAGGGACATCCAATGAGCAGTTCTTC.

The CDR3 spells CASSFERRSTGANVLTF. The CDR3 DNA sequence: TGTGCCAGCAGCTTCGAGAGGAGGTCTACTGGGGCCAACGTCCTGACTTTC. The chain carries TRBV7-6 and TRBJ2-6, with D possibly matching TRBD2 (5 bases). Germline loops: CDR1 SGHVS, CDR2 FNYEAQ. The CDR3 is 17 residues long. Trimming cost V 3 bases and J 2 bases, with 14 bases left between them.

The chain joins TRBV7-2 to TRBJ2-1, with D perhaps given as TRBD1 or TRBD2 (5 bases each). Trimming left V 5 bases short and J 4 bases short, with 15 bases between. The germline V gene encodes CDR1 SGHTA and CDR2 FQGNSA. This CDR3 is built from 15 residues. CDR3 sequence reads: CASSDAFGAYNEQFF. CDR3 DNA sequence: TGTGCCAGCAGCGACGCATTCGGGGCTTACAATGAGCAGTTCTTC.

V gene TRBV4-1 combines with J gene TRBJ1-2; D is undetermined. Trimming cost V 0 bases and J 4 bases, with 12 bases left between them. CDR1 is MGHRA, CDR2 YSYEKL, per germline. This CDR3 comprises 15 residues. Here the CDR3 DNA reads TGCGCCAGCAGCCAAGATCCCTATGCCAGCTATGGCTACACCTTC. Translation gives CASSQDPYASYGYTF.

The chain recombines TRBV2 with TRBJ1-5, with D unresolved. Germline V gene sequence: CDR1 SNHLY, CDR2 FYNNEI. The ends were cut back, 9 bases at V and 1 base at J, with 10 bases in the middle. This CDR3 is built from 13 residues. The CDR3 sequence is CASGERSNQPQHF. As DNA, the CDR3 is TGTGCCAGTGGAGAGAGGAGCAATCAGCCCCAGCATTTT.

This clone was recorded once. The chain links TRBV30 to TRBJ1-3; no firm D call. Trimming stripped 6 bases from V and 0 bases from J, with 12 bases between. The germline V gene encodes CDR1 GTSNPN and CDR2 SVGIG (reference sequence). CDR3 size: 14 residues. The CDR3 here is CACIQAFSGNTIYF. DNA for the CDR3: TGTGCCTGCATACAAGCCTTCTCTGGAAACACCATATATTTT.

The chain recombines TRBV28 with TRBJ2-5; unclear D gene. V dropped 6 bases and J dropped 5 bases, with 7 bases sitting between them. The CDR3 totals 11 residues. The germline V gene has CDR1 MDHEN and CDR2 SYDVKM. CDR3 coding DNA: TGTGCCAGCAGGTCCCTGGAGACCCAGTACTTC. Protein product: CASRSLETQYF.

This clone was seen at least ten times. The chain employs TRBV11-2 and TRBJ2-2; D is perhaps TRBD2 (7 bases). The CDR3 sequence is 15 residues long. Per germline, CDR1 SGHAT and CDR2 FQNNGV. The V end was cut by 4 bases, the J end by 4 bases, with 13 bases between. This CDR3 is CASSSTGGPTGELFF. The CDR3 bases are TGTGCCAGCAGCTCCACGGGGGGCCCCACCGGGGAGCTGTTTTTT.

The rearrangement uses TRBV19 and TRBJ1-2; D perhaps matches TRBD1 (5 bases). Germline lookup yields CDR1 LNHDA and CDR2 SQIVND (reference sequence). With 5 bases removed from V and 5 bases from J, the gap between germline ends came to 12 bases. This CDR3 contains 13 residues. The CDR3 DNA reads as TGTGCCAGTAGTTTCCGGGACTTTTATGGCTACACCTTC. This encodes CASSFRDFYGYTF.

This chain's CDR3 is CAWSDRSRGDGYNTF. The CDR3 region has the DNA TGTGCCTGGAGTGACCGATCCCGAGGGGATGGATACAACACCTTC. This rearrangement joins TRBV30 to TRBJ1-2, with D perhaps matching TRBD1 (5 bases). With 1 base removed from V and 12 bases from J, the gap between germline ends came to 24 bases. Germline V gene data show CDR1 as GTSNPN and CDR2 as SVGIG (reference sequence). The CDR3 spans 15 residues.